This T cell receptor (beta chain) was sequenced for a study of early T cells in non-severe SARS-CoV-2 infection. Across the study: Chains were not paired, and sequencing was done on bulk RNA from unsorted whole blood. Broader study findings: The matching step, a VDJdb search, favored anti-spike CD8 responses and missed private and CD4 specificities.

This clonotype was seen ten or more times. Antigen: not known. Researchers tagged individual cDNA molecules with unique molecular identifiers. TCRdb itself ran the 5' RACE reads through MiXCR, one entry per CDR3 protein. The top ten hold approximately 4% of the sample, which has around 83,000 distinct CDR3 sequences, 12% seen once. Germline assignment: CDR1 LNHDA and CDR2 SQIVND (reference sequence). The length of the CDR3 is 12 residues. V lost 7 bases, J lost 7 bases, and 11 bases lay in between. The sample consisted of whole blood, taken at baseline. The chain employs TRBV19 and TRBJ1-5, with TRBD1 as a possible D gene (6 bases). The sequence was collected from an adult who was a healthcare worker with PCR-confirmed SARS-CoV-2 infection or an uninfected control (not recorded which). CDR3 region: CASKDRGQPQHF. In DNA form, the CDR3 reads TGTGCCAGTAAGGACAGAGGGCAGCCCCAGCATTTT.